This T cell receptor beta chain was recorded in a study of shared clonotypes between healthy human individuals. In the study overall: Three CD4 naive, three CD4 memory, two CD8 naive and one CD8 memory plate were used per donor.

Repertoires were generated with immunoSEQ multiplex PCR, while TCRdb's copy carries only in-frame clones and drops some. The data contain around 700,000 clones, 55% to 75% of them singletons. As to this clone: Its antigen remains unknown.

CDR3 length: 12 residues. Germline loops: CDR1 MNHNY, CDR2 SVGAGI (reference sequence). Between the trimmed V and J ends, which lost 6 bases and 8 bases, there was a span of 10 bases. Findings and caveats of the study: Incomplete sequencing of sorted subsets was indicated by rarefaction despite large depth.

Healthy HIV-negative adults without recent acute infections or vaccinations served as donors. All of the donors resided in Nashville, Tennessee, and each was a Caucasian adult. The sequenced sample consisted of memory CD4+ T cells sorted from blood. Subset denoted: CD45RA-negative fraction. The chain employs TRBV6-6 and TRBJ1-4, with unresolved D. This receptor was identified in a woman aged 30 to 39 in good health. CDR3 DNA sequence: TGTGCCAGCAGGCGAGATAGGGAAAAACTGTTTTTT. The encoded protein is CASRRDREKLFF.